This T cell receptor beta chain originates from a study of T cell repertoires in cytomegalovirus infection. In the study overall: Epitope selection comprised recently identified HLA-C-restricted CMV epitopes and well-studied HLA-B-restricted CMV epitopes. Carrying CMV and the relevant HLA type showed in public TCR beta signatures. Study findings and constraints: HLA-C-restricted CMV-specific TCR beta clonotypes prevailed in the ex vivo response.

MiXCR, run by TCRdb on the reads, gives a single entry per CDR3 protein. The table includes some 920,000 distinct CDR3 sequences, roughly 30% detected once. The germline V gene has CDR1 LGHNA and CDR2 YNFKEQ. The CDR3 is made up of 16 amino acids. V was cut by 1 base and J by 4 bases, with 17 bases left in between. In this sample, this clonotype turned up a few times. Antigen unknown. This specimen consisted of cultured CD8+ T cells from PBMCs, obtained from culture after CMV antigen stimulation. The chain joins TRBV4-2 to TRBJ2-7; D uncertain. The sequence was collected from a human donor in good health (CMV status not recorded). Some clones in this sample may be carry-over from other donors' samples. Written as DNA, the CDR3 is TGTGCCAGCAGCCAAGTAATAGCCAGCCACCAATACGAGCAGTACTTC. Protein product: CASSQVIASHQYEQYF.